Listed here are 8 T cell receptor beta chains from one sample, sequenced in a study of cytomegalovirus exposure and HLA in healthy donors. 13 Jbeta primers and 60 Vbeta primers were used for the PCR. Clones were read by immunoSEQ multiplex PCR, and TCRdb kept only the in-frame ones, dropping some. The sample holds 150,000 to 180,000 clones; more than 70% are singletons and the top ten take around 5.2%. Sequencing was performed on PBMCs. All receptors derive from a woman in her forties in good health and CMV-seropositive.

DNA for the CDR3: TGTGCCACCAGCAGAGATCCGCCAGGGTCTGGGGCCAACGTCCTGACTTTC. Amino acid sequence: CATSRDPPGSGANVLTF. The J gene is TRBJ2-6, the V gene TRBV15; D possibly corresponds to TRBD1 (5 bases). The CDR3 runs 17 residues. V shed 0 bases and J shed 1 base, with 10 bases lying between them. Germline CDR1 LNHNV, CDR2 YYDKDF (reference sequence).

This chain links TRBV19 with TRBJ2-5, with TRBD1 identical over 8 bases. There are 15 residues in the CDR3. Germline V gene data show CDR1 as LNHDA and CDR2 as SQIVND (reference sequence). With 3 bases clipped from V and 2 bases from J, the junction kept 5 bases outside the gene matches. The CDR3 DNA sequence: TGTGCCAGTAGTATGGGCAGGGGGCCACAAGAGACCCAGTACTTC. Translation: CASSMGRGPQETQYF.

This clone came up a few times. A read error may account for a junction end that differs from germline. V is TRBV5-6 and J is TRBJ1-4; unclear D gene. From germline, CDR1 is SGHDT and CDR2 YYEEEE. This CDR3 is 13 amino acids long. CDR3 sequence (DNA): TGTGCCAGCAGCTTGGTATCCGCTGTAGACTACAACTTT. Its translation is CASSLVSAVDYNF. Complete variable domain (other parts from reference TRBV5-6 and TRBJ1-4): DAGVTQSPTHLIKTRGQQVTLRCSPKSGHDTVSWYQQALGQGPQFIFQYYEEEERQRGNFPDRFSGHQFPNYSSELNVNALLLGDSALYLCASSLVSAVDYNFGSGTQLSVL.

The genes are TRBV6-5 and TRBJ2-3; 9 bases match TRBD2. Looked up from germline, CDR1 is MNHEY and CDR2 is SVGAGI. This CDR3 contains 14 residues. J gave up 1 base and V 5 bases, and 1 base lay outside the gene matches. DNA for the CDR3: TGTGCCAGCAGTCGACTAGCGGGCACAGATACGCAGTATTTT. Translation gives CASSRLAGTDTQYF.

This sequence joins TRBV14 and TRBJ2-1, with D perhaps TRBD1 (7 bases). The germline V and J ends were trimmed by 1 base and 7 bases, with 17 bases remaining between them. In germline, CDR1 is SGHDN, CDR2 FVKESK. The CDR3 covers 16 residues. The CDR3 region is CASSQVEGARYNEQFF. The DNA of the CDR3 is TGTGCCAGCAGCCAAGTGGAGGGGGCGCGTTATAATGAGCAGTTCTTC.

The chain links TRBV6-1 to TRBJ1-1, with D perhaps TRBD1 (6 bases). The CDR3 is 14 residues long. Trimming pared 3 bases from V and 5 bases from J, leaving 13 bases between. Germline lookup yields CDR1 MNHNS and CDR2 SASEGT. The CDR3 reads CASSDDRGGTEAFF. As DNA, the CDR3 is TGTGCCAGCAGTGATGATAGGGGGGGGACTGAAGCTTTCTTT.

The CDR3 spells CASSLGGGSSYNEQFF. CDR3 in DNA: TGTGCCAGCAGCTTGGGAGGCGGGAGCTCCTACAATGAGCAGTTCTTC. The chain couples TRBV5-6 to TRBJ2-1; 7 nucleotides match TRBD2. The CDR3 has 16 amino acids. With 0 bases clipped from V and 0 bases from J, the junction kept 3 bases outside the gene matches. The germline gives CDR1 SGHDT, CDR2 YYEEEE.

The chain carries TRBV27 and TRBJ1-3; no clear D gene. V gave up 6 bases and J gave up 4 bases, with 10 bases separating them. CDR1 is MNHEY and CDR2 is SMNVEV in the germline V gene (reference sequence). CDR3 length: 13 residues. DNA for the CDR3: TGTGCCAGCAGGCCTGTCGAGGGAAACACCATATATTTT. It yields the protein CASRPVEGNTIYF.